This T cell receptor beta chain appears in the sequencing data of a study of T-cell reconstitution after alpha-beta-depleted transplantation in children (dated by TCRdb to the mid-2010s). About the study as a whole: The study quantitatively tracked T-cell immune reconstitution after TCRalphabeta/CD19-depleted allogeneic hematopoietic cell transplantation in children using TCR repertoire profiling.

The label giving this sample's treatment or condition can be read as: allogeneic hematopoietic cell transplantation with graft depleted of TCRalphabeta T cells and CD19 B cells. Transplant recipients were children who received TCRalphabeta/CD19-depleted allogeneic hematopoietic cell grafts. Overall study results and their limits: Over the following months the frequencies of hyperexpanded clones went down, and after one year T-cell counts and TCRbeta diversity were mostly credited to newly produced T cells. The high TCRbeta diversity at day 60 in some patients was ascribed to recipient T cells and intrathymic progenitors that had survived conditioning. The apparently early recovery of alphabetaT-cell counts about two months after transplant reportedly depended on only several hundred rapidly expanded clones that came from non-depleted graft cells.

The method behind the library was PCR. Sequencing instrument: Illumina HiSeq 2500. TCR libraries were prepared with molecular barcoding, using unique molecular identifiers to normalize TCRbeta repertoire quantification. TCRdb passed the public sequencing reads through fastp at Q25 and MiXCR, retaining productive beta sequences. Entries that share a CDR3 protein sequence are merged under the most common genes and DNA. The sample contains over 150,000 distinct CDR3 sequences, under 8.5% of them found a single time. Just over 5.5% of the sample lies in the top ten. This clonotype was picked up many times. The antigen it recognizes is unknown. No qualities accompany the bases; no much larger clone lies one base away. CDR1 and CDR2 were assigned from the germline V gene as SQVTM and ANQGSEA. The CDR3, cysteine through phenylalanine, is 12 amino acids long. Just CDR3 DNA is preserved here, 36 bases in frame from base 1. V lost 8 bases and J lost 11 bases, and the count of bases not matched to a germline gene is 10.

Sequencing used PBMCs, obtained before TCRalphabeta/CD19-depleted stem cell transplant. The sequence was collected from a boy aged 2 to 9 with acute lymphoblastic leukemia, due to receive a stem cell transplant. The receptor chain draws on TRBV29-1 and TRBJ2-1; TRBD1 lines up with 9 middle nucleotides. The CDR3 region: CSRRDREPQQFF. In nucleotides, the sequence is TGCAGCCGCCGGGACAGGGAACCCCAGCAGTTCTTC.